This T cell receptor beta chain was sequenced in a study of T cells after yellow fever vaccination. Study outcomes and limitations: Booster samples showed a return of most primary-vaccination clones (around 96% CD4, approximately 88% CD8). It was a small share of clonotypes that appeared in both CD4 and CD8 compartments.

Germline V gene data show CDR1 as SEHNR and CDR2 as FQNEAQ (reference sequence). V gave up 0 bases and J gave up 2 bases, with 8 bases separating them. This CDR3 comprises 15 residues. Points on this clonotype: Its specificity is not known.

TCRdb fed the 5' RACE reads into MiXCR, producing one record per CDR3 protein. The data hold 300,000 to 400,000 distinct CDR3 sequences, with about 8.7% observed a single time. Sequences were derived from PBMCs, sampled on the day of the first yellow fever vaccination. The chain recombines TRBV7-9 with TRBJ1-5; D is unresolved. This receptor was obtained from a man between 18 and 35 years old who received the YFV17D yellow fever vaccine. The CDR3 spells CASSLAGIGNQPQHF. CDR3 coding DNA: TGTGCCAGCAGCTTAGCAGGGATCGGCAATCAGCCCCAGCATTTT.